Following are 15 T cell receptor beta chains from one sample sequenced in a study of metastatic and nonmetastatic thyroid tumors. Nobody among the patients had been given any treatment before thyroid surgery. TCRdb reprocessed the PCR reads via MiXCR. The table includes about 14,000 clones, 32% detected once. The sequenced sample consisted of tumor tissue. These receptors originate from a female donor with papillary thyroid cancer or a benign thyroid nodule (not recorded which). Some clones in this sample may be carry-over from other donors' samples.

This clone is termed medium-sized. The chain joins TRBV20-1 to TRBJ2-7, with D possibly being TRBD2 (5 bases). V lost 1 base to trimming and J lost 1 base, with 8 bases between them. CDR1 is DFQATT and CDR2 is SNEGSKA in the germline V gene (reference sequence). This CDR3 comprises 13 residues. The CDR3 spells CSARAGSSYEQYF. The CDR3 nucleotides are TGCAGTGCTAGAGCGGGATCGTCCTACGAGCAGTACTTC.

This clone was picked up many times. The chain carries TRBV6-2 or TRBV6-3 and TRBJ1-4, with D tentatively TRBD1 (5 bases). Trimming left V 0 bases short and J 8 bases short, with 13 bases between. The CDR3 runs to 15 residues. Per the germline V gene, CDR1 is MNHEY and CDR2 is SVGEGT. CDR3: CASSYSGELREKLFF. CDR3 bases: TGTGCCAGCAGTTACTCAGGGGAGCTGAGAGAAAAACTGTTTTTT.

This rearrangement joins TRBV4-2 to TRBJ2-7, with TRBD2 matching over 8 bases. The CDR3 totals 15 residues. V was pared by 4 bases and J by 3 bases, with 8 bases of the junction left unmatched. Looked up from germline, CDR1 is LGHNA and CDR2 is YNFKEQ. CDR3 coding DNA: TGTGCCAGCAGCCCCGCTGGAGCGGGAGTCTACGAGCAGTACTTC. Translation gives CASSPAGAGVYEQYF.

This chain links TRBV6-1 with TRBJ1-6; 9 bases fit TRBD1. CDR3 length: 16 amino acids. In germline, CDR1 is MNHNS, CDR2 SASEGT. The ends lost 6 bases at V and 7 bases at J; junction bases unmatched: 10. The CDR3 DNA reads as TGTGCCAGCAGACGAAAGCCGGGACAGGGAAATTCACCCCTCCACTTT. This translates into CASRRKPGQGNSPLHF.

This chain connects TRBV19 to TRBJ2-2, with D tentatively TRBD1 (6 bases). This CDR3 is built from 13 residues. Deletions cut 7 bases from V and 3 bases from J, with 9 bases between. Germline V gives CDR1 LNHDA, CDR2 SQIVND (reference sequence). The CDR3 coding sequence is TGTGCCAGTAATTACAGGGACACCGGGGAGCTGTTTTTT. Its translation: CASNYRDTGELFF.

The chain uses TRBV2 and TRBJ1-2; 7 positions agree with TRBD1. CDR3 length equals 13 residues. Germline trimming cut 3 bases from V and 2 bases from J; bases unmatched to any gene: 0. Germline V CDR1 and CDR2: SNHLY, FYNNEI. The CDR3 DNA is TGTGCCAGCAGTGACAGGGGGAACTATGGCTACACCTTC. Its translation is CASSDRGNYGYTF.

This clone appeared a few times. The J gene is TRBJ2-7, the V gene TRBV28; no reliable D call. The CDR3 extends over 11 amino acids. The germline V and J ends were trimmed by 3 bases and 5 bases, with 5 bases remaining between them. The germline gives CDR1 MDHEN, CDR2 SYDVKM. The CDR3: CASSFGDEQYF. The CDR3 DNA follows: TGTGCCAGCAGTTTTGGAGACGAGCAGTACTTC.

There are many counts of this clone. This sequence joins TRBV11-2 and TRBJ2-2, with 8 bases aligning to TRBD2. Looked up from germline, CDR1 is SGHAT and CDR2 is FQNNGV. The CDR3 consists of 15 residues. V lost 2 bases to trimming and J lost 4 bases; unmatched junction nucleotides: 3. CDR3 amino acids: CASSLREGRTGELFF. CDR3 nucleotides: TGTGCCAGCAGCTTACGGGAGGGCCGCACCGGGGAGCTGTTTTTT.

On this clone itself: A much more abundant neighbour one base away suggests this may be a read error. The CDR3 DNA reads TGTGCCACCAGCATAGATTGGGACAGGGGATCGGGGGAGCAGTTCTTC. This codes for CATSIDWDRGSGEQFF. The rearrangement joins TRBV15 to TRBJ2-1; the match to TRBD1 covers 10 bases. Trimming cost V 4 bases and J 10 bases; bases outside gene matches: 13. The V gene's germline CDR1 is LNHNV and CDR2 YYDKDF (reference sequence). The CDR3 runs to 16 residues. Combining the CDR3 with reference TRBV15 and TRBJ2-1 gives the whole variable domain DAMVIQNPRYQVTQFGKPVTLSCSQTLNHNVMYWYQQKSSQAPKLLFHYYDKDFNNEADTPDNFQSRRPNTSFCFLDIRSPGLGDTAMYLCATSIDWDRGSGEQFFGPGTRLTVL.

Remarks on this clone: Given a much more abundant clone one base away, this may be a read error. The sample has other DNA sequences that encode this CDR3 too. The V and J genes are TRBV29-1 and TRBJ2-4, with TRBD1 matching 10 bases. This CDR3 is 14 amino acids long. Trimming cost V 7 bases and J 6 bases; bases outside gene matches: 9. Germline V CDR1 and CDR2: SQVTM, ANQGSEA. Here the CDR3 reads CSAQRDRGTNIQYF. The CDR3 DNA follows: TGCAGCGCGCAAAGGGACAGGGGTACAAACATTCAGTACTTC.

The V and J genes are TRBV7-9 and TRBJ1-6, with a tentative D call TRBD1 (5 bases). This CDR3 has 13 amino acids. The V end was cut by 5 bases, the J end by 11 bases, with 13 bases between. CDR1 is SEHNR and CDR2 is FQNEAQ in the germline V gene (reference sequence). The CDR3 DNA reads TGTGCCAGCAGCCAGCGACAGTTCGCACCCCTCCACTTT. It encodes CASSQRQFAPLHF.

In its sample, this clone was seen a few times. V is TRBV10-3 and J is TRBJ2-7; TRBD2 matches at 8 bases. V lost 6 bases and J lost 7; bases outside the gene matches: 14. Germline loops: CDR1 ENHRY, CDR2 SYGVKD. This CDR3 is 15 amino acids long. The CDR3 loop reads CAISEALADFREQYF. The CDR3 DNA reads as TGTGCCATCAGCGAAGCACTAGCGGACTTCCGGGAGCAGTACTTC.

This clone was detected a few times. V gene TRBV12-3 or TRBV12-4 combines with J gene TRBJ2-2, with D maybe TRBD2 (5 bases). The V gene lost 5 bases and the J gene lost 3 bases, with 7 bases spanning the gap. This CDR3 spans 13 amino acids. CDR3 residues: CASSTLDTGELFF. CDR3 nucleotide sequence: TGTGCCAGCAGTACACTAGACACCGGGGAGCTGTTTTTT.

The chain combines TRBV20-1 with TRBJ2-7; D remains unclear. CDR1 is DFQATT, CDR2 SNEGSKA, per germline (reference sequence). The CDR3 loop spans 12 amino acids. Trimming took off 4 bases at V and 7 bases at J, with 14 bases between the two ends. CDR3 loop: CSATPGPWEQYF. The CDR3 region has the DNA TGCAGTGCTACCCCCGGTCCGTGGGAGCAGTACTTC.

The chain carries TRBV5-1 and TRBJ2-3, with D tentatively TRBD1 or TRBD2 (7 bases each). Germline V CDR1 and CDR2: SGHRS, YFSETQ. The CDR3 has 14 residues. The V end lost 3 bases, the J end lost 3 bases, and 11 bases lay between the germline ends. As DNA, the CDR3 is TGCGCCAGCAGCTCAGGGGGGGCAACAGATACGCAGTATTTT. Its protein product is CASSSGGATDTQYF.